This passage covers 6 T cell receptor beta chains from one sample sequenced in a study of shared clonotypes between healthy human individuals (dated by TCRdb to 2020 to 2021). The library relied on the immunoSEQ multiplex PCR assay. Here the immuneACCESS table is served through TCRdb, limited to in-frame sequences with V and J called. Missing clones are a known gap in these copies; in checked studies unresolved V genes cover under half, and the rest lacks a known reason. The table for this sample lists some 2,500,000 clones; over 85% of them were counted only once. Approximately 0.36% of the sample is in the top ten clones. The sample comprised naive CD4+ T cells from PBMCs. The cell subset or site tag for this specimen amounts to: CD45RA+ positively selected. These receptors were obtained from a man younger than 30 in good health. Some clones in this sample may be carry-over from other donors' samples.

V gene TRBV6-1 combines with J gene TRBJ2-7; tentatively, D is TRBD1 (6 bases). With 5 bases removed from V and 5 bases from J, the gap between germline ends came to 10 bases. The CDR3 covers 12 residues. CDR1 and CDR2 (germline): MNHNS, SASEGT. The DNA for the CDR3 is TGTGCCAGCAGTACGTACAGGGACGAGCAGTACTTC. It codes for CASSTYRDEQYF.

This chain joins TRBV10-3 and TRBJ1-3; D is unclear. V was pared by 8 bases and J by 0 bases, with 11 bases between. There are 14 residues in the CDR3. CDR1 is ENHRY and CDR2 is SYGVKD in the germline V gene. The CDR3 DNA follows: TGTGCCATCTATCATCCGAGCTCTGGAAACACCATATATTTT. Translation gives CAIYHPSSGNTIYF.

Comments on this clone: The same CDR3 arises from other DNA sequences in this sample as well. This rearrangement joins TRBV27 to TRBJ2-7; no clear D. The CDR3 spans 13 residues. The ends were cut back, 2 bases at V and 2 bases at J, with 7 bases in the middle. CDR1 is MNHEY, CDR2 SMNVEV, per germline (reference sequence). In DNA form, the CDR3 reads TGTGCCAGCAGTTTAGGTGGGACCTACGAGCAGTACTTC. It yields the protein CASSLGGTYEQYF.

This clone was seen a single time. The chain combines TRBV30 with TRBJ2-3; the D gene is possibly TRBD2 (5 bases). This CDR3 is 16 amino acids long. The ends were cut back, 3 bases at V and 2 bases at J, with 18 bases in the middle. Germline values: CDR1 GTSNPN, CDR2 SVGIG (reference sequence). In DNA form, the CDR3 reads TGTGCCTGGAGCCTAAGGACTGGTGGGCCCACAGATACGCAGTATTTT. Protein sequence: CAWSLRTGGPTDTQYF. Using reference TRBV30 and TRBJ2-3 for the parts outside the CDR3, the full variable domain is SQTIHQWPATLVQPVGSPLSLECTVEGTSNPNLYWYRQAAGRGLQLLFYSVGIGQISSEVPQNLSASRPQDRQFILSSKKLLLSDSGFYLCAWSLRTGGPTDTQYFGPGTRLTVL.

This clone was observed a handful of times. This chain connects TRBV18 to TRBJ1-2, with D possibly matching TRBD1 (5 bases). Germline V gene data show CDR1 as KGHSH and CDR2 as LQKENI. The CDR3 loop spans 14 amino acids. The ends were cut back, 3 bases at V and 4 bases at J, with 12 bases in the middle. The DNA for the CDR3 is TGTGCCAGCTCACCGGGACTCGCCATCTATGGCTACACCTTC. It specifies CASSPGLAIYGYTF.

Worth noting for this clone: Other DNA sequences in this specimen translate into the identical CDR3. The V gene is TRBV18, the J gene TRBJ2-2; D gene unclear. The V end was cut by 1 base, the J end by 6 bases, with 3 bases between. This CDR3 spans 12 amino acids. Germline CDR1 KGHSH, CDR2 LQKENI. CDR3 region: CASSPRAGELFF. In DNA form, the CDR3 reads TGTGCCAGCTCACCACGGGCCGGGGAGCTGTTTTTT.